This is a list of T cell receptor beta chains from one sample in a study of CD8 T cells in ankylosing spondylitis. TCRdb ran MiXCR on the 5' RACE reads and lists one entry per CDR3 protein. The table records hundreds of thousands of distinct CDR3 sequences, around a quarter of them present only once. The sample consisted of blood, either unsorted or a sorted T cell fraction (not recorded which). These receptors all come from a male donor with ankylosing spondylitis or in good health (not recorded which). The CDR3 runs from the conserved cysteine through the conserved F or W. A D gene is named only where the DNA matches it firmly. Size is stated for part of the rows, as once, few or many counts, or as a class when the clone is expanded.

>TRBJ2-6|once|TRBV12-3/TRBV12-4|.
TGTGCCAGCAGTCCTACGGGGACTGGGGCCAACGTCCTGACTTTC
CASSPTGTGANVLTF
>TRBJ2-3|many|TRBV12-3/TRBV12-4|TRBD2
TGTGCCAGCAGTTTTGCTAGCGGGAGGGCCGGAGATACGCAGTATTTT
CASSFASGRAGDTQYF
>TRBJ2-1|.|TRBV20-1|.
TGCAGTGCTAGAGATGACAGTTGGGCGGAGCAGTTCTTC
CSARDDSWAEQFF
>TRBJ2-3|.|TRBV20-1|TRBD2
TGCAGTGCTAGAGTTGAGAGCGGGAGGCGAGATACGCAGTATTTT
CSARVESGRRDTQYF
>TRBJ2-3|.|TRBV10-2|.
TGCGCCAGCAGCGGAAGGGTGACTAAGCTCACAGATACGCAGTATTTT
CASSGRVTKLTDTQYF
>TRBJ1-6|.|TRBV6-1|.
TGTGCCAGCAGCCTGACGGGCTCGAGTTCACCCCTCCACTTT
CASSLTGSSSPLHF
>TRBJ2-3|many|TRBV12-3/TRBV12-4|.
TGTGCCAGCAGTCAATACACAGATACGCAGTATTTT
CASSQYTDTQYF
>TRBJ2-1|many|TRBV27|TRBD1
TGTGCCAGCAGTCTATCCGGACAGGGGCCTAGCACGCTCTTC
CASSLSGQGPSTLF
>TRBJ2-1|many|TRBV5-1|.
TGCGCCAGCAATCGCGGAGCGGGTAGACAGTACAATGAGCAGTTCTTC
CASNRGAGRQYNEQFF
>TRBJ1-5|many|TRBV6-5|.
TGTGCCAGCAGCTCCACACGGGTTAATAATCAGCCCCAGCATTTT
CASSSTRVNNQPQHF
>TRBJ2-2|many|TRBV6-1|TRBD1
TGTGCCAGCAGTGGGGACAGGGGCACCGGGGAGCTGTTTTTT
CASSGDRGTGELFF
>TRBJ2-2|.|TRBV5-1|.
TGCGCCAGCAGCTTACCCCGAGAGGTCCCCCATTCCGGGGAGCTGTTTTTT
CASSLPREVPHSGELFF
>TRBJ2-3|.|TRBV24-1|.
TGTGCCACCAGTGATCCTATAAAGCCTAGCACAGATACGCAGTATTTT
CATSDPIKPSTDTQYF
>TRBJ2-2|many|TRBV29-1|TRBD2
TGCAGCGTTGGGCTAGCGGCGAACACCGGGGAGCTGTTTTTT
CSVGLAANTGELFF
>TRBJ2-5|.|TRBV7-9|TRBD2
TGTGCCAGCAGTCCGGGACTAGCGGGACCGAAGCAAGAGACCCAGTACTTC
CASSPGLAGPKQETQYF